This entry lists 8 T cell receptor beta chains sequenced from one sample in a study of cytomegalovirus exposure and HLA in healthy donors. The PCR used 60 Vbeta and 13 Jbeta primers. The method was immunoSEQ multiplex PCR; TCRdb's version includes in-frame clones alone and lacks a portion of them. Among a few hundred thousand clones listed, roughly 84% were seen once. Sequencing was performed on PBMCs. Every receptor here comes from a girl aged 10 to 17 in good health and CMV-seronegative.

V gene TRBV9 combines with J gene TRBJ1-4; D may be TRBD1 (6 bases). V lost 2 bases and J lost 4, with 9 bases in between. The CDR3 is 14 amino acids. Germline lookup yields CDR1 SGDLS and CDR2 YYNGEE. Here the CDR3 reads CASSVTGDNEKLFF. CDR3 DNA sequence: TGTGCCAGCAGCGTGACAGGAGATAATGAAAAACTGTTTTTT.

V gene TRBV6-1 combines with J gene TRBJ2-3; TRBD2 aligns across 7 bases. Germline V CDR1 and CDR2: MNHNS, SASEGT. The junction had 10 bases not matched to a gene; V was cut back by 2 bases and J by 2 bases. This CDR3 spans 17 amino acids. The CDR3 bases are TGTGCCAGCAGTGAAATTGGGGCGGGAGTGGCCACAGATACGCAGTATTTT. Its translation: CASSEIGAGVATDTQYF.

This sequence joins TRBV7-2 and TRBJ1-5; D is unresolved. Germline CDR1 is SGHTA and CDR2 is FQGNSA. Between the trimmed V and J ends, which lost 5 bases and 1 base, there was a span of 6 bases. The CDR3 is 13 residues long. The DNA for the CDR3 is TGTGCCAGCAGCCGGGGAAGCAATCAGCCCCAGCATTTT. Its protein is CASSRGSNQPQHF.

V is TRBV5-1 and J is TRBJ2-5, with 8 bases matching TRBD1. CDR3 size: 15 residues. Trimming at V came to 4 bases and at J to 2 bases, leaving 7 bases not matched to a gene. Germline V gives CDR1 SGHRS, CDR2 YFSETQ. CDR3 in DNA: TGCGCCAGCAGCGGTACAGGGGGTAGGCAAGAGACCCAGTACTTC. The encoded protein is CASSGTGGRQETQYF.

The sample holds one count of this clone. This rearrangement joins TRBV18 to TRBJ2-5; D may be TRBD1 (6 bases). Trimming took 4 bases from V and 0 from J, leaving 15 bases between them. Germline V CDR1 and CDR2: KGHSH, LQKENI. CDR3 length: 16 residues. The CDR3 sequence is CASSLLGGPYQETQYF. The DNA for the CDR3 is TGTGCCAGCTCACTCCTAGGGGGACCGTACCAAGAGACCCAGTACTTC.

The chain recombines TRBV27 with TRBJ2-5; 7 bases line up with TRBD1. This CDR3 contains 13 residues. Germline CDR1 is MNHEY and CDR2 is SMNVEV (reference sequence). V gave up 6 bases and J gave up 6 bases; unmatched junction bases: 7. As DNA, the CDR3 is TGTGCCAGCAGCCCGACAGGGTTCCAGACCCAGTACTTC. It codes for CASSPTGFQTQYF.

The chain has TRBV6-5 and TRBJ1-2; unclear D gene. CDR3 length: 16 residues. Between the trimmed V and J ends, which lost 0 bases and 1 base, there was a span of 12 bases. In germline, CDR1 is MNHEY, CDR2 SVGAGI. The CDR3 DNA reads as TGTGCCAGCAGTTACTCCGAAACCGGGAATAACTATGGCTACACCTTC. It codes for CASSYSETGNNYGYTF.

The V gene is TRBV14, the J gene TRBJ1-1, with 8 bases lining up with TRBD1. This CDR3 contains 13 residues. The V and J ends lost 4 bases and 7 bases, in that order; junction bases with no gene match: 5. CDR1 is SGHDN and CDR2 is FVKESK in the germline V gene. The CDR3 region has the DNA TGTGCCAGCAGCCGGTCAGGGGGCTTTGAAGCTTTCTTT. Translation gives CASSRSGGFEAFF.